The rows below give T cell receptor beta chains drawn from one sample of a study of patients and donors after allogeneic stem cell transplantation. Via MiXCR, TCRdb re-called the RT-PCR reads, giving one row per CDR3 protein. The data hold about 40,000 distinct CDR3 sequences, with around a third observed a single time. Sequences were obtained from blood, either unsorted or a sorted T cell fraction (not recorded which). Receptor source: a human donor who was either an allogeneic HSCT recipient or a stem cell or donor lymphocyte infusion donor (not recorded which). It is not recorded whose cells these are; they may come from a transplant donor. Each CDR3 is given with its conserved first and last residue. Each record gives: J gene, clone size, CDR3 length, V gene, D gene, CDR3 protein, CDR3 DNA. The D gene is left open where the match is weak. Clone size is stated in some rows and not others, as once, few, many or a class when expanded.

J: TRBJ2-5; size: many; length: 13; V: TRBV10-3; D: NA; CDR3: CAIAAGTSLAQYF; DNA: TGTGCCATAGCGGCAGGGACTTCCTTGGCCCAGTACTTC
J: TRBJ1-1; size: few; length: 15; V: TRBV12-3/TRBV12-4; D: NA; CDR3: CASSFFPDVYTEAFF; DNA: TGTGCCAGCAGTTTTTTCCCGGACGTCTACACTGAAGCTTTCTTT
J: TRBJ1-3; size: NA; length: 19; V: TRBV6-2/TRBV6-3; D: TRBD1; CDR3: CASSYQPYRDRGSGNTIYF; DNA: TGTGCCAGCAGTTACCAACCTTATCGGGACAGGGGCTCTGGAAACACCATATATTTT
J: TRBJ1-2; size: NA; length: 12; V: TRBV6-5; D: NA; CDR3: CASKRTNYGYTF; DNA: TGTGCCAGCAAGAGGACTAACTATGGCTACACCTTC
J: TRBJ2-1; size: few; length: 17; V: TRBV24-1; D: TRBD2; CDR3: CATSENPLAGAANEQFF; DNA: TGTGCCACCAGTGAAAATCCCCTAGCGGGAGCAGCAAATGAGCAGTTCTTC
J: TRBJ1-1; size: many; length: 15; V: TRBV7-2; D: NA; CDR3: CASSLVWIQGTEAFF; DNA: TGTGCCAGCAGCTTAGTCTGGATCCAGGGGACTGAAGCTTTCTTT
J: TRBJ2-7; size: NA; length: 14; V: TRBV4-3; D: TRBD2; CDR3: CASSQAPLADEQYF; DNA: TGCGCCAGCAGCCAAGCTCCACTAGCGGACGAGCAGTACTTC
J: TRBJ2-7; size: NA; length: 18; V: TRBV29-1; D: TRBD2; CDR3: CSVPPPGTSGRASYEQYF; DNA: TGCAGCGTCCCACCCCCGGGGACTAGCGGGAGGGCATCCTACGAGCAGTACTTC
J: TRBJ1-1; size: NA; length: 13; V: TRBV12-3/TRBV12-4; D: NA; CDR3: CASTTGGNTEAFF; DNA: TGTGCCAGCACCACGGGCGGGAACACTGAAGCTTTCTTT
J: TRBJ1-1; size: few; length: 16; V: TRBV20-1; D: TRBD1; CDR3: CSAFPGQGWLNTEAFF; DNA: TGCAGTGCTTTCCCGGGACAGGGTTGGTTGAACACTGAAGCTTTCTTT
J: TRBJ1-1; size: many; length: 14; V: TRBV6-6; D: NA; CDR3: CASSYRLMNTEAFF; DNA: TGTGCCAGCAGTTACAGGCTTATGAACACTGAAGCTTTCTTT
J: TRBJ1-3; size: NA; length: 14; V: TRBV7-9; D: NA; CDR3: CASSFAGSGNTIYF; DNA: TGTGCCAGCAGCTTCGCCGGTTCTGGAAACACCATATATTTT
J: TRBJ2-3; size: few; length: 19; V: TRBV2; D: TRBD2; CDR3: CASTLGLAGGAAGTDTQYF; DNA: TGTGCCAGCACCCTGGGACTAGCGGGAGGAGCGGCGGGCACAGATACGCAGTATTTT
J: TRBJ2-5; size: few; length: 13; V: TRBV10-3; D: NA; CDR3: CAISTSGQETQYF; DNA: TGTGCCATCAGTACCTCCGGCCAAGAGACCCAGTACTTC
J: TRBJ2-1; size: NA; length: 10; V: TRBV29-1; D: NA; CDR3: CSAQALEQFF; DNA: TGCAGCGCACAGGCCCTTGAGCAGTTCTTC